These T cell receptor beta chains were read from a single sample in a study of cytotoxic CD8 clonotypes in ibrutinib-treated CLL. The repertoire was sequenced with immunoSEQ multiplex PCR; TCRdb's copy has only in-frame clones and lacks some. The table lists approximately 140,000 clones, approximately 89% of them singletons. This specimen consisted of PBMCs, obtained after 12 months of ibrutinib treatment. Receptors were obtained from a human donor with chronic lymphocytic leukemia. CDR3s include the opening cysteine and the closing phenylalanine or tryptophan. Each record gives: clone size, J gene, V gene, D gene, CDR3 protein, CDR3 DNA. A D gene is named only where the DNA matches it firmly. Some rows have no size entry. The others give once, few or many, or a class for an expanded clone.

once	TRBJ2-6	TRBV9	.	CASSARLTGDYGANVLTF	TGTGCCAGCAGCGCCCGACTAACAGGGGACTATGGGGCCAACGTCCTGACTTTC
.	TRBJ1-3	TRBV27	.	CASSPRLSSGNTIYF	TGTGCCAGCAGTCCCCGCCTGTCCTCTGGAAACACCATATATTTT
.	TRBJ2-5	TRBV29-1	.	CSVRLFPLETQYF	TGCAGCGTCAGACTATTCCCTTTAGAGACCCAGTACTTC
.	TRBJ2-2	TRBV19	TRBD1	CASSIDAPATGAFTGELFF	TGTGCCAGTAGTATAGATGCCCCCGCGACAGGGGCGTTCACCGGGGAGCTGTTTTTT
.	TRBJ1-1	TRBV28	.	CASSLQGSLAFF	TGTGCCAGCAGTTTGCAGGGTTCGTTAGCTTTCTTT
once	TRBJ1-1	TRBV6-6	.	CASSPAGAGSEAFF	TGTGCCAGCAGTCCGGCGGGCGCCGGGAGTGAAGCTTTCTTT
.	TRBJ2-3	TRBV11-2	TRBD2	CASCRTSLGTDTQYF	TGTGCCAGCTGCCGGACTAGCCTAGGCACAGATACGCAGTATTTT
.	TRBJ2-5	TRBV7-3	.	CASSLIGREVGETQYF	TGTGCCAGCAGCTTAATCGGCAGGGAGGTTGGAGAGACCCAGTACTTC
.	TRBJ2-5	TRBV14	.	CASSRPQGMGETQYF	TGTGCCAGCAGCCGGCCACAGGGAATGGGAGAGACCCAGTACTTC
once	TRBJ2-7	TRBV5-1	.	CASSPIGLNYEQYF	TGCGCCAGCAGCCCTATCGGACTGAACTACGAGCAGTACTTC
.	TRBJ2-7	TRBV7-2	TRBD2	CASSFGPPGLAGEGEQYF	TGTGCCAGCAGCTTCGGCCCACCGGGACTAGCAGGTGAGGGCGAGCAGTACTTC
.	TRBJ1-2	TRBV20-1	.	CSARDPGDYTF	TGCAGTGCTAGAGATCCGGGGGACTACACCTTC
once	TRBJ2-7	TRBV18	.	CASSPHRDAHSYEQYF	TGTGCCAGCTCACCCCACCGGGACGCCCACTCCTACGAGCAGTACTTC
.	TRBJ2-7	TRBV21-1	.	CASSKAKGLAGVLSYEQYF	TGTGCCAGCAGCAAAGCTAAGGGACTAGCGGGAGTTTTATCCTACGAGCAGTACTTC
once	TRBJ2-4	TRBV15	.	CATGAEAKNIQYF	TGTGCCACGGGGGCGGAAGCCAAAAACATTCAGTACTTC
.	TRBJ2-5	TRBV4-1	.	CASSQVRDYQETQYF	TGCGCCAGCAGCCAAGTCCGGGACTACCAAGAGACCCAGTACTTC
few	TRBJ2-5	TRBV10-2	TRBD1	CASGRQGETQYF	TGCGCCAGCGGTAGACAGGGAGAGACCCAGTACTTC
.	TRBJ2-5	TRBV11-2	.	CASSSPLHF	TGTGCCAGCAGCTCCCCACTCCACTTC
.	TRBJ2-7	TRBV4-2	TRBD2	CASSQSPGTSPYEQYF	TGTGCCAGCAGCCAATCACCCGGGACTAGCCCCTACGAGCAGTACTTC
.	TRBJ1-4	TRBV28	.	CASSWVGTTNEKLFF	TGTGCCAGCAGTTGGGTGGGTACAACTAATGAAAAACTGTTTTTT
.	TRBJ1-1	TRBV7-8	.	CASSAGTPGNTEAFF	TGTGCCAGCAGCGCCGGGACACCCGGTAACACTGAAGCTTTCTTT
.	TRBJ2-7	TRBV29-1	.	CSVVRGMTYEQYF	TGCAGCGTTGTCCGGGGGATGACCTACGAGCAGTACTTC
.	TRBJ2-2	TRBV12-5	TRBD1	CASGAGTGFGELFF	TGTGCTAGTGGTGCCGGGACAGGGTTCGGGGAGCTGTTTTTT
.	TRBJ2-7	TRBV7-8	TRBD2	CASSRLAGGGYEQYF	TGTGCCAGCAGTCGATTAGCGGGAGGGGGGTACGAGCAGTACTTC
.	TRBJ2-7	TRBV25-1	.	CASSPPEGRVYEQYF	TGTGCCAGCAGCCCCCCGGAGGGGCGAGTCTACGAGCAGTACTTC
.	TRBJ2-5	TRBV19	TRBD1	CASSPGTGVETQYF	TGTGCCAGTAGCCCCGGGACAGGGGTCGAGACCCAGTACTTC
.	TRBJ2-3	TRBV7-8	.	CASSLVHGDTQYF	TGTGCCAGCAGCTTAGTTCATGGGGATACGCAGTATTTT
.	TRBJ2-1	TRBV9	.	CASSVEGSGRTNEQFF	TGTGCCAGCAGCGTAGAGGGTAGCGGAAGGACGAATGAGCAGTTCTTC
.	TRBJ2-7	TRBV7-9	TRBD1	CASSLTPRTGVYEQYF	TGTGCCAGCAGCTTAACTCCACGGACAGGGGTCTACGAGCAGTACTTC
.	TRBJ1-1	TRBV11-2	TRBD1	CASSLGGGDTEAFF	TGTGCCAGCAGCTTAGGAGGGGGCGACACTGAAGCTTTCTTT
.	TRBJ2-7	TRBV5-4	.	CASSLVGTYEQYF	TGTGCCAGCAGCTTGGTGGGCACCTACGAGCAGTACTTC
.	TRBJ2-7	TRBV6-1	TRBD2	CASTRGELAGYEQYF	TGTGCCAGCACCCGGGGGGAACTAGCGGGCTACGAGCAGTACTTC
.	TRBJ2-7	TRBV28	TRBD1	CASSWTGDSYEQYF	TGTGCCAGCAGTTGGACAGGGGACTCCTACGAGCAGTACTTC
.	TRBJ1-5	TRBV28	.	CASSFRPSNQPQHF	TGTGCCAGCAGTTTTCGGCCGAGCAATCAGCCCCAGCATTTT
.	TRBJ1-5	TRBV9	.	CASSVEGRGNQPQHF	TGTGCCAGCAGCGTTGAGGGAAGGGGAAATCAGCCCCAGCATTTT
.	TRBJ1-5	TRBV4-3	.	CASSQAFAGTRNQPQHF	TGCGCCAGCAGCCAAGCCTTTGCTGGGACAAGAAATCAGCCCCAGCATTTT
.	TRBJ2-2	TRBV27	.	CASSLSKDGELFF	TGTGCCAGCAGTTTATCGAAGGACGGGGAGCTGTTTTTT
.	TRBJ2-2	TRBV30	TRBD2	CAWRGLAGSGELFF	TGTGCCTGGAGGGGACTAGCGGGATCCGGGGAGCTGTTTTTT
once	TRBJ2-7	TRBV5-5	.	CASSLRTYEQYF	TGTGCCAGCAGCCTAAGAACCTACGAGCAGTACTTC
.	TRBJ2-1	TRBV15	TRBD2	CATAGLALMDEQFF	TGTGCCACCGCCGGACTAGCTCTGATGGATGAGCAGTTCTTC
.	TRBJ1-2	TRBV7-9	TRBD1	CASSSQGVGIDGYTF	TGTGCCAGCAGCTCACAGGGGGTGGGGATCGATGGCTACACCTTC
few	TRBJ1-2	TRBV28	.	CASSPGTPNYGYTF	TGTGCCAGCAGTCCGGGGACACCCAACTATGGCTACACCTTC
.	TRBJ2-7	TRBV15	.	CATSGEGPGEGEWEQYF	TGTGCCACCAGCGGAGAGGGCCCGGGCGAGGGAGAGTGGGAACAGTACTTC
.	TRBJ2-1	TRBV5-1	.	CASSLLEGAVSNEQFF	TGCGCCAGCAGCTTGTTGGAGGGGGCGGTCAGCAATGAGCAGTTCTTC
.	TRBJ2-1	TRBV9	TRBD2	CASSETSRSYNEQFF	TGTGCCAGCAGCGAGACTAGCAGGAGCTACAATGAGCAGTTCTTC
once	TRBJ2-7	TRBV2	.	CASSESAYEQYF	TGTGCCAGCAGTGAATCGGCATACGAGCAGTACTTC
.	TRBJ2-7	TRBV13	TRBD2	CASSFSGSIHEQYF	TGTGCCAGCAGCTTTAGCGGGAGTATCCACGAGCAGTACTTC
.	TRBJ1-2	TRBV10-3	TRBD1	CASGARGENYGYTF	TGTGCCAGCGGGGCCAGGGGGGAAAACTATGGCTACACCTTC
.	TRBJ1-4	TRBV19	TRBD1	CASSPGTGSEKLFF	TGTGCCAGTAGCCCCGGGACAGGGAGTGAAAAACTGTTTTTT
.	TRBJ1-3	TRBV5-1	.	CASSLEGGRIHGNTIYF	TGCGCCAGCAGCTTGGAGGGTGGGAGAATCCACGGAAACACCATATATTTT
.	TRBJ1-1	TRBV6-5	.	CASSYLGAEAFF	TGTGCCAGCAGTTACCTCGGGGCTGAAGCTTTCTTT
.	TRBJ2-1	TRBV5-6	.	CASSFWNQANEQFF	TGTGCCAGCAGCTTTTGGAATCAAGCGAATGAGCAGTTCTTC
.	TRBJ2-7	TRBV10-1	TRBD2	CASSEDGLAASSYEQYF	TGCGCCAGCAGTGAAGACGGACTAGCGGCGAGCTCCTACGAGCAGTACTTC
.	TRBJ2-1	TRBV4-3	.	CASSRTQGVSYNEQFF	TGCGCCAGCAGCCGAACCCAGGGAGTATCCTACAATGAGCAGTTCTTC
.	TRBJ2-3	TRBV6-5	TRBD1	CASSGQGTTDTQYF	TGTGCCAGCAGCGGACAGGGGACTACAGATACGCAGTATTTT
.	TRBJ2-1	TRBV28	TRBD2	CAIRLAETNEQFF	TGTGCCATCCGACTAGCGGAGACCAATGAGCAGTTCTTC
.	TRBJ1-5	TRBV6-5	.	CASLGRGGSNQPQHF	TGTGCCAGCCTAGGTCGGGGAGGAAGCAATCAGCCCCAGCATTTT
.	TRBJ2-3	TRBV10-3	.	CAISLQGYTDTQYF	TGTGCCATCAGTCTACAGGGTTACACAGATACGCAGTATTTT